This entry lists 21 T cell receptor beta chains sequenced from one sample in a study of response to subunit inactivated influenza vaccine. TCRdb redid the calling of the RT-PCR reads with MiXCR, one entry per CDR3 protein. The sample lists roughly 570,000 distinct CDR3 sequences; 13% to 15% were seen once. The sequencing used PBMCs from blood, collected 12 days after vaccination. These receptors came from a man aged 45-65 years who received an inactivated influenza vaccine.

This sequence joins TRBV6-2 or TRBV6-3 and TRBJ2-7; no firm D call. Germline V gene lookup returns CDR1 MNHEY and CDR2 SVGEGT. V lost 7 bases to trimming and J lost 5 bases, with 15 bases between them. The CDR3 length is 13 residues. The CDR3 here is CASTPLARHEQYF. The CDR3 nucleotides are TGTGCCAGCACCCCCCTGGCACGCCACGAGCAGTACTTC.

The V call is TRBV5-1, the J call TRBJ2-1; 7 bases line up with TRBD2. Germline CDR1 SGHRS, CDR2 YFSETQ. This CDR3 contains 17 residues. V was clipped by 0 bases and J by 6 bases; unmatched bases: 12. This CDR3 is CASSLGWEGPRGNEQFF. For the CDR3, the DNA is TGCGCCAGCAGCTTGGGATGGGAGGGCCCTCGAGGCAATGAGCAGTTCTTC. The full variable domain, rest sourced from reference TRBV5-1 and TRBJ2-1, is KAGVTQTPRYLIKTRGQQVTLSCSPISGHRSVSWYQQTPGQGLQFLFEYFSETQRNKGNFPGRFSGRQFSNSRSEMNVSTLELGDSALYLCASSLGWEGPRGNEQFFGPGTRLTVL.

The gene calls are TRBV28 and TRBJ2-7, with 9 positions matching TRBD1. The trim removed 5 bases at V and 3 bases at J, leaving 5 bases unmatched. This CDR3 has 14 amino acids. From germline, CDR1 is MDHEN and CDR2 SYDVKM. The CDR3 DNA follows: TGTGCCAGCAGTATGCGGGACAGGGTCTACGAGCAGTACTTC. Amino acids: CASSMRDRVYEQYF. Based on the CDR3 plus reference TRBV28 and TRBJ2-7, the full variable domain is DVKVTQSSRYLVKRTGEKVFLECVQDMDHENMFWYRQDPGLGLRLIYFSYDVKMKEKGDIPEGYSVSREKKERFSLILESASTNQTSMYLCASSMRDRVYEQYFGPGTRLTVT.

About this clonotype itself: Since a much larger clone is just one base distant, this may be a read error. The chain is built from TRBV2 and TRBJ2-3, with D tentatively TRBD1 (5 bases). V gave up 5 bases and J gave up 4 bases, with 13 bases separating them. Germline V gives CDR1 SNHLY, CDR2 FYNNEI. The CDR3 contains 14 residues. The CDR3 region has the DNA TGTGCCAGCAGTTGGTCCAGGGTCGCAGATACGCAGTATTTT. Amino acids: CASSWSRVADTQYF.

In this sample, this clonotype turned up a few times. This sequence joins TRBV5-1 and TRBJ1-2; 8 bases align to TRBD1. This CDR3 region has 13 residues. CDR1 and CDR2 from the germline V gene are SGHRS and YFSETQ. V dropped 2 bases and J dropped 8; count of bases not matched to a gene: 5. The CDR3 nucleotides are TGCGCCAGCAGCTTTTCAGGGGGCGAGGGCTACACCTTC. This sequence encodes CASSFSGGEGYTF.

This chain connects TRBV24-1 to TRBJ2-1, with TRBD2 matching 12 bases. J gave up 3 bases and V 3 bases, and 2 bases lay outside the gene matches. The CDR3 totals 16 residues. CDR1 KGHDR and CDR2 SFDVKD come from the germline V gene. The DNA for the CDR3 is TGTGCCACCAGTGATCCTAGCGGGAGGGGCTACAATGAGCAGTTCTTC. Its protein is CATSDPSGRGYNEQFF.

This clonotype was counted between two and nine times. This rearrangement joins TRBV18 to TRBJ2-5; D call uncertain. The CDR3 is 15 amino acids. Germline V gene sequence: CDR1 KGHSH, CDR2 LQKENI. With 2 bases removed from V and 5 bases from J, the gap between germline ends came to 15 bases. The CDR3 DNA is TGTGCCAGCTCACCATCGCTGCTATCGGTGGAGACCCAGTACTTC. Translation: CASSPSLLSVETQYF.

This clonotype was counted a few times. This chain joins TRBV4-3 and TRBJ2-7; D perhaps matches TRBD1 (5 bases). The CDR3 loop spans 17 amino acids. Germline V CDR1 and CDR2: LGHNA, YSLEER. Between the trimmed V and J ends, which lost 1 base and 4 bases, there was a span of 20 bases. CDR3 region: CASSQGRGTVTPYEQYF. The CDR3 region has the DNA TGCGCCAGCAGCCAAGGAAGGGGCACCGTCACCCCTTACGAGCAGTACTTC.

The chain combines TRBV6-1 with TRBJ2-7; TRBD1 agrees at 8 bases. CDR1 is MNHNS, CDR2 SASEGT, per germline. This CDR3 is built from 14 residues. Losses at the gene ends were 7 bases for V and 5 bases for J; bases not matched to a gene: 10. This CDR3 reads CASTLGQGSHEQYF. The CDR3 nucleotides read TGTGCCAGCACCCTAGGACAGGGCAGCCACGAGCAGTACTTC.

The DNA of the CDR3 is TGCGCCAGCAGCCGCGGACAGGCGGCCCCTCCCGAGCAGTACTTC. As protein: CASSRGQAAPPEQYF. The rearrangement uses TRBV5-1 and TRBJ2-7, with 7 bases aligning to TRBD1. The J segment lost 6 bases and the V segment lost 4 bases, leaving 13 bases of the junction unmatched. CDR3 length equals 15 residues. The germline CDR1 and CDR2 sequences are SGHRS and YFSETQ.

The chain employs TRBV5-5 and TRBJ1-6; D is undetermined. Trimming removed 5 bases at V and 8 bases at J, with 11 bases between. CDR1 is SGHKS, CDR2 YYEKEE, per germline (reference sequence). CDR3 length equals 13 residues. The CDR3 sequence: CASRISPDSPLHF. As DNA, the CDR3 is TGTGCCAGCAGGATTTCGCCGGATTCACCCCTCCACTTT. The full variable domain, its missing parts supplied by reference TRBV5-5 and TRBJ1-6, is DAGVTQSPTHLIKTRGQQVTLRCSPISGHKSVSWYQQVLGQGPQFIFQYYEKEERGRGNFPDRFSARQFPNYSSELNVNALLLGDSALYLCASRISPDSPLHFGNGTRLTVT.

The rearrangement uses TRBV4-2 and TRBJ2-7; 8 nucleotides line up with TRBD2. Germline assignment: CDR1 LGHNA and CDR2 YNFKEQ. The CDR3 is 16 residues long. With 0 bases clipped from V and 0 bases from J, the junction kept 4 bases outside the gene matches. CDR3 region: CASSQESGGLSYEQYF. CDR3 bases: TGTGCCAGCAGCCAAGAAAGCGGGGGCCTCTCCTACGAGCAGTACTTC.

In this sample, this clonotype turned up a few times. V usage is TRBV6-2 or TRBV6-3 and J usage is TRBJ2-7; D gene unclear. V lost 2 bases and J lost 1, with 9 bases in between. CDR3 length: 14 amino acids. The V gene's germline CDR1 is MNHEY and CDR2 SVGEGT. The CDR3 region is CASSYAGSSYEQYF. CDR3 DNA sequence: TGTGCCAGCAGTTACGCAGGATCATCCTACGAGCAGTACTTC.

This clonotype has a handful of counts. The chain joins TRBV12-3 or TRBV12-4 to TRBJ1-4; D may be TRBD1 (6 bases). The CDR3 has 13 residues. V was trimmed by 6 bases and J by 3 bases, leaving 8 bases between them. Here the CDR3 reads CASRGQPNEKLFF. Written as DNA, the CDR3 is TGTGCCAGCAGAGGACAGCCTAATGAAAAACTGTTTTTT.

V usage is TRBV6-5 and J usage is TRBJ1-5, with D possibly TRBD1 on 5 matching bases. Germline assignment: CDR1 MNHEY and CDR2 SVGAGI. V was trimmed by 2 bases and J by 0 bases, leaving 20 bases between them. This CDR3 is 19 amino acids long. The CDR3 DNA is TGTGCCAGCAGTTACAGCAATCCGGGGGGAGTTTATAGCAATCAGCCCCAGCATTTT. Translating gives CASSYSNPGGVYSNQPQHF.

In its sample, this clonotype was seen once. V is TRBV20-1 and J is TRBJ1-5, with 8 bases that match TRBD1. Losses at the gene ends were 0 bases for V and 5 bases for J; bases not matched to a gene: 3. CDR1 and CDR2 (germline): DFQATT, SNEGSKA (reference sequence). CDR3 length: 14 amino acids. The CDR3 DNA reads TGCAGTGCTAGAGACAGGGGGCAGGATCAGCCCCAGCATTTT. This translates into CSARDRGQDQPQHF.

The sample holds a few counts of this clonotype. V and J are TRBV7-8 and TRBJ2-1, with a tentative D call TRBD2 (5 bases). The CDR3 spans 16 residues. Trimming shortened V by 4 bases and J by 2 bases, and 15 bases separated the two germline ends. The germline CDR1 and CDR2 sequences are SGHVS and FQNEAQ. CDR3 coding DNA: TGTGCCAGCAGCTCAATTCGACTACCCCCCTACAATGAGCAGTTCTTC. This translates into CASSSIRLPPYNEQFF.

The chain employs TRBV2 and TRBJ2-1; tentative D call: TRBD2 (5 bases). The V end lost 0 bases, the J end lost 16 bases, and 13 bases lay between the germline ends. Germline V lookup: CDR1 SNHLY, CDR2 FYNNEI. This CDR3 region has 12 residues. CDR3 DNA: TGTGCCAGCAGTGAAGCCGGGGAGATGTTTTTCTTC. Encoded protein: CASSEAGEMFFF.

DNA for the CDR3: TGTGCCAGCAGTGACGTGGTTGAGCGGGAGGGCCACTACGAGCAGTACTTC. Protein product: CASSDVVEREGHYEQYF. The chain employs TRBV2 and TRBJ2-7, with 10 bases lining up with TRBD2. Unmatched junction bases numbered 11, after V lost 3 bases and J lost 3 bases. Germline V gene sequence: CDR1 SNHLY, CDR2 FYNNEI. The CDR3 has 17 residues. Filled out from reference TRBV2 and TRBJ2-7, the complete variable domain reads EPEVTQTPSHQVTQMGQEVILRCVPISNHLYFYWYRQILGQKVEFLVSFYNNEISEKSEIFDDQFSVERPDGSNFTLKIRSTKLEDSAMYFCASSDVVEREGHYEQYFGPGTRLTVT.

This clonotype has only a few counts. V gene TRBV7-2 combines with J gene TRBJ2-7; 7 bases agree with TRBD1. CDR3 length: 13 amino acids. The germline gives CDR1 SGHTA, CDR2 FQGNSA. The V and J ends lost 2 bases and 13 bases, in that order; junction bases with no gene match: 11. CDR3 sequence: CASSLTGPGQNYF. Here the CDR3 DNA reads TGTGCCAGCAGCTTAACTGGCCCGGGACAGAATTACTTC.

This clonotype was seen only a few times. J is TRBJ2-7 and V is TRBV7-2; TRBD1 matches 7 bases. Germline V gene data show CDR1 as SGHTA and CDR2 as FQGNSA. With V trimmed by 3 bases and J by 4 bases, 9 bases remained unmatched. The length of the CDR3 is 15 residues. The CDR3 reads CASSFGGQRSYEQYF. CDR3 nucleotide sequence: TGTGCCAGCAGCTTTGGGGGACAGCGATCGTACGAGCAGTACTTC.